This T cell receptor beta chain came from a study of T cell repertoires in cytomegalovirus infection. Study-level information: Well-studied HLA-B-restricted epitopes and recently identified HLA-C-restricted epitopes of CMV were both used in the study. It was the public TCR beta signatures that indicated both CMV infection and matching HLA type.

About this clonotype itself: What it binds is unknown.

One entry per CDR3 protein results from TCRdb running MiXCR on the reads. The table includes 450,000 to 600,000 distinct CDR3 sequences, roughly 46% detected once. Regarding the study as a whole: Clonotypes of TCR beta that were HLA-C-restricted and CMV-specific dominated the ex vivo response. Public TCR beta family frequency separated CMV-and-HLA carriers, including in an independent cohort.

The source material was cultured PBMCs, sampled from culture after CMV antigen stimulation. The TCR sequence derives from a human donor in good health (CMV status not recorded). Some clones in this sample may be carry-over from other donors' samples.

The CDR3 sequence: CASSNGPPHTRSPLHF. The CDR3 nucleotides are TGTGCCAGCAGCAACGGACCCCCCCACACTCGTTCACCCCTCCACTTT. The chain is built from TRBV6-2 or TRBV6-3 and TRBJ1-6; D call uncertain. This CDR3 region has 16 residues. Trimming took 6 bases from V and 9 from J, leaving 21 bases between them. CDR1 and CDR2 (germline): MNHEY, SVGEGT.